What follows are 22 T cell receptor beta chains derived from one specimen sequenced in a study of blood T cell repertoires in COVID-19. The table came from immunoSEQ multiplex PCR; TCRdb's copy has only in-frame clones and leaves some out. The sample holds more than 200,000 clones; 80% to 90% are singletons and the top ten take 0.72%. The sequenced material came from peripheral blood. Receptor source: a middle-aged man with acute or convalescent COVID-19.

This sequence joins TRBV28 and TRBJ1-6; tentative D call: TRBD1 (6 bases). The germline V and J ends were trimmed by 3 bases and 13 bases, with 19 bases remaining between them. The CDR3 totals 15 residues. CDR1 is MDHEN and CDR2 is SYDVKM in the germline V gene. The CDR3 nucleotides read TGTGCCAGCAGTTTGCCCCCGGGGGGCTCGGGTCCCCTCCACTTT. As protein: CASSLPPGGSGPLHF.

The chain recombines TRBV4-3 with TRBJ2-5, with D tentatively TRBD1 (6 bases). CDR1 and CDR2 (germline): LGHNA, YSLEER. The CDR3 is 14 amino acids. Trimming pared 0 bases from V and 5 bases from J, leaving 10 bases between. The CDR3 region has the DNA TGCGCCAGCAGCCAAGATGGGGACACGGAGACCCAGTACTTC. This encodes CASSQDGDTETQYF.

The genes are TRBV19 and TRBJ1-1; D remains unclear. Trimming stripped 3 bases from V and 1 base from J, with 6 bases between. CDR1 is LNHDA and CDR2 is SQIVND in the germline V gene (reference sequence). This CDR3 comprises 13 residues. CDR3 bases: TGTGCCAGTAGTATCGGGGAGAACACTGAAGCTTTCTTT. It yields the protein CASSIGENTEAFF.

This clone showed up just once. This chain links TRBV28 with TRBJ2-5, with D possibly matching TRBD1 (8 bases). The V end was cut by 4 bases, the J end by 5 bases, with 11 bases between. Germline V gene sequence: CDR1 MDHEN, CDR2 SYDVKM. The CDR3 covers 13 residues. The CDR3 region is CASSYRGGETQYF. The CDR3 region has the DNA TGTGCCAGCAGTTACAGGGGGGGCGAGACCCAGTACTTC.

Concerning this clone: In the same sample, other DNA sequences code for this CDR3. V gene TRBV14 combines with J gene TRBJ1-2; 8 bases fit TRBD1. Per germline, CDR1 SGHDN and CDR2 FVKESK. V lost 4 bases to trimming and J lost 3 bases; unmatched junction nucleotides: 1. The CDR3 extends over 13 amino acids. The CDR3 DNA reads TGTGCCAGCAGCCCGGGACAGGACTATGGCTACACCTTC. Its translation: CASSPGQDYGYTF. Full variable domain (remainder filled in from reference TRBV14 and TRBJ1-2): EAGVTQFPSHSVIEKGQTVTLRCDPISGHDNLYWYRRVMGKEIKFLLHFVKESKQDESGMPNNRFLAERTGGTYSTLKVQPAELEDSGVYFCASSPGQDYGYTFGSGTRLTVV.

The rearrangement joins TRBV3-1 (or the pseudogene TRBV3-2) to TRBJ1-1, with D maybe TRBD1 (5 bases). This CDR3 comprises 12 residues. In germline, CDR1 is LGHDT, CDR2 YNNKEL (reference sequence). The V gene lost 4 bases and the J gene lost 10 bases, with 13 bases spanning the gap. The CDR3 here is CASSPGGWGAFF. The CDR3 DNA reads TGTGCCAGCAGCCCCGGGGGGTGGGGAGCTTTCTTT.

As concerns this clone: A much larger clonotype is one base distant, so this may be a read error. Other nucleotide sequences in the sample specify the same CDR3. The chain recombines TRBV7-9 with TRBJ1-1, with TRBD1 matching over 7 bases. Germline CDR1 reads SEHNR; CDR2 reads FQNEAQ (reference sequence). The CDR3 loop spans 14 amino acids. Unmatched junction bases numbered 5, after V lost 6 bases and J lost 1 base. For the CDR3, the DNA is TGTGCCAGCAGTCCTGACAGGGCGAACACTGAAGCTTTCTTT. This gives the protein CASSPDRANTEAFF.

The chain couples TRBV7-9 to TRBJ2-7, with 10 bases aligning to TRBD2. The CDR3 loop spans 14 amino acids. CDR1 SEHNR and CDR2 FQNEAQ come from the germline V gene (reference sequence). Trimming at V came to 3 bases and at J to 6 bases, leaving 5 bases not matched to a gene. This CDR3 is CASSLSGRAFEQYF. CDR3 bases: TGTGCCAGCAGCTTGAGCGGGAGGGCCTTCGAGCAGTACTTC.

This rearrangement joins TRBV6-1 to TRBJ2-4; D is perhaps TRBD2 (6 bases). This CDR3 has 20 amino acids. CDR1 is MNHNS, CDR2 SASEGT, per germline. V gave up 3 bases and J gave up 0 bases, with 24 bases separating them. For the CDR3, the DNA is TGTGCCAGCAGTGACATTTTAGCTAGCGTTGGTCCTCAAGCCAAAAACATTCAGTACTTC. Translating it yields CASSDILASVGPQAKNIQYF.

The chain combines TRBV4-1 with TRBJ1-2; D is uncertain. CDR3 length: 16 amino acids. V was trimmed by 3 bases and J by 0 bases, leaving 14 bases between them. In germline, CDR1 is MGHRA, CDR2 YSYEKL. The CDR3 here is CASSQEGGNTNYGYTF. The DNA of the CDR3 is TGCGCCAGCAGCCAGGAGGGAGGGAACACTAACTATGGCTACACCTTC.

The chain uses TRBV7-6 and TRBJ1-6; perhaps TRBD1 as D (6 bases). Germline CDR1 reads SGHVS; CDR2 reads FNYEAQ. This CDR3 contains 14 residues. V lost 2 bases and J 5 bases, leaving 7 bases between the germline ends. CDR3 amino acids: CASSLSGDNSPLHF. In DNA form, the CDR3 reads TGTGCCAGCAGCTTATCAGGGGATAATTCACCCCTCCACTTT.

The rearrangement links TRBV7-6 to TRBJ2-7; no reliable D call. This CDR3 has 12 residues. In germline, CDR1 is SGHVS, CDR2 FNYEAQ. V was trimmed by 4 bases and J by 2 bases, leaving 6 bases between them. CDR3 nucleotide sequence: TGTGCCAGCAGCTCACAGCCCTACGAGCAGTACTTC. Amino acid sequence: CASSSQPYEQYF.

The chain has TRBV7-2 and TRBJ2-1; 7 bases align to TRBD1. J gave up 7 bases and V 5 bases, and 8 bases lay outside the gene matches. The CDR3 totals 14 residues. Germline-derived CDR1 and CDR2 are SGHTA and FQGNSA. DNA of the CDR3: TGTGCCAGCAGCCTGGGACAGAGACTAAATGAGCAGTTCTTC. Translation gives CASSLGQRLNEQFF. Looking up the rest from reference TRBV7-2 and TRBJ2-1 gives the full variable domain: GAGVSQSPSNKVTEKGKDVELRCDPISGHTALYWYRQSLGQGLEFLIYFQGNSAPDKSGLPSDRFSAERTGGSVSTLTIQRTQQEDSAVYLCASSLGQRLNEQFFGPGTRLTVL.

The V call is TRBV5-6, the J call TRBJ1-1, with D possibly matching TRBD1 (5 bases). The CDR3 runs to 15 residues. V shed 6 bases and J shed 5 bases, with 20 bases lying between them. Germline V gives CDR1 SGHDT, CDR2 YYEEEE. Here the CDR3 reads CASTPLMGGGTEAFF. The CDR3 DNA sequence: TGTGCCAGCACCCCGCTTATGGGGGGTGGGACTGAAGCTTTCTTT.

The V call is TRBV28, the J call TRBJ1-3; TRBD1 aligns across 7 bases. Germline values: CDR1 MDHEN, CDR2 SYDVKM. This CDR3 comprises 19 residues. V shed 6 bases and J 0 bases; nucleotides not matched to a gene: 17. Written as DNA, the CDR3 is TGTGCCAGCAGCACAATGCTCACCGGGACAGAGAGCTCTGGAAACACCATATATTTT. As protein: CASSTMLTGTESSGNTIYF.

The CDR3 here is CAWGGTPTNEKLFF. CDR3 coding DNA: TGTGCCTGGGGAGGCACTCCAACTAATGAAAAACTGTTTTTT. This chain joins TRBV30 and TRBJ1-4; unclear D gene. Deletions cut 5 bases from V and 0 bases from J, with 10 bases between. CDR1 is GTSNPN, CDR2 SVGIG, per germline (reference sequence). The CDR3 spans 14 residues.

The chain recombines TRBV7-2 with TRBJ2-2, with a possible D match to TRBD1 (7 bases). Between the trimmed V and J ends, which lost 5 bases and 7 bases, there was a span of 14 bases. Germline-derived CDR1 and CDR2 are SGHTA and FQGNSA. This CDR3 has 14 amino acids. The CDR3 loop is CASSHGTAGGELFF. The CDR3 region has the DNA TGTGCCAGCAGCCATGGGACAGCGGGCGGGGAGCTGTTTTTT.

The chain links TRBV20-1 to TRBJ2-5; 9 bases map to TRBD1. The CDR3 is 14 residues long. After removal of 3 bases from V and 5 bases from J, the junction contained 7 bases not matched to a gene. Germline V gene sequence: CDR1 DFQATT, CDR2 SNEGSKA (reference sequence). This CDR3 reads CSASRSGTGETQYF. CDR3 in DNA: TGCAGTGCTAGTAGGTCCGGGACAGGGGAGACCCAGTACTTC.

With regard to this clone: One end of the junction varies from germline; a read error may be responsible. V usage is TRBV19 and J usage is TRBJ2-3; 8 bases fit TRBD2. Germline V gene lookup returns CDR1 LNHDA and CDR2 SQIVND (reference sequence). This CDR3 is built from 15 residues. CDR3 DNA: TGTGCCAGTAGTCTAGAAGCGGGGGTTACAGATACGCAGTATTTT. Protein sequence: CASSLEAGVTDTQYF.

The rearrangement links TRBV28 to TRBJ2-2; 12 nucleotides agree with TRBD1. The CDR3 sequence is 16 residues long. J lost 8 bases, V lost 5 bases, and 9 bases had no gene match. Germline V gives CDR1 MDHEN, CDR2 SYDVKM. The DNA for the CDR3 is TGTGCCAGCAGTCCCGGGACAGGGGGCTTTTTGGGGGAGCTGTTTTTT. It yields the protein CASSPGTGGFLGELFF. The full variable domain, in which reference TRBV28 and TRBJ2-2 provide the parts outside the CDR3, is DVKVTQSSRYLVKRTGEKVFLECVQDMDHENMFWYRQDPGLGLRLIYFSYDVKMKEKGDIPEGYSVSREKKERFSLILESASTNQTSMYLCASSPGTGGFLGELFFGEGSRLTVL.

In this sample, this clone turned up once. The V gene is TRBV6-2 or TRBV6-3, the J gene TRBJ1-1, with D uncertain. Germline lookup yields CDR1 MNHEY and CDR2 SVGEGT. The CDR3 has 15 amino acids. V was cut by 5 bases and J by 0 bases, with 13 bases left in between. The CDR3 region is CASSHGLMMNTEAFF. CDR3 nucleotides: TGTGCCAGCAGTCACGGACTTATGATGAACACTGAAGCTTTCTTT.

The CDR3 here is CASSRGGFNEKLFF. The CDR3 bases are TGTGCCAGCAGCCGCGGCGGGTTTAATGAAAAACTGTTTTTT. The V and J genes are TRBV28 and TRBJ1-4; D gene uncertain. The CDR3 is made up of 14 amino acids. The V end was cut by 6 bases, the J end by 4 bases, with 12 bases between. Germline V gene sequence: CDR1 MDHEN, CDR2 SYDVKM.